This T cell receptor beta chain was observed in a study of T cells in localized non-small cell lung cancer. Whole-study findings and limits: Adjacent uninvolved lung tissue had the highest T cell clonality, exceeding tumor. Investigators sequenced only a single tumor region, leaving heterogeneity possible.

Trimming left V 3 bases short and J 4 bases short, with 13 bases between. The germline V gene has CDR1 SGHNT and CDR2 YYREEE (reference sequence). This CDR3 is 14 amino acids long. Concerning this clone itself: The antigen remains unidentified.

The table came from immunoSEQ multiplex PCR; TCRdb's copy has only in-frame clones and leaves some out. Counted here are approximately 17,000 clones, over 75% occurring once; the ten biggest clones make up approximately 28%. This receptor was taken from a male donor aged 60 or over with stage I lung adenocarcinoma. The source was peripheral blood, collected before any cancer treatment. J is TRBJ2-5 and V is TRBV5-4, with no clear D. DNA of the CDR3: TGTGCCAGCAGCTCGATTTGGACCCGAGAGACCCAGTACTTC. Translation gives CASSSIWTRETQYF.